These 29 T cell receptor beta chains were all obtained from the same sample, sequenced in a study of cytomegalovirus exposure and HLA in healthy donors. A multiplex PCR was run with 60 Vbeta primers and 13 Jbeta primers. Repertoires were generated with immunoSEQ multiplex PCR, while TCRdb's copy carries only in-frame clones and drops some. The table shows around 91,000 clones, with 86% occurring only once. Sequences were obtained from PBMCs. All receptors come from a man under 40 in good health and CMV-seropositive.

The DNA of the CDR3 is TGTGCCAGCAGTACCTCACAGGGGGCTGGCGGCTACACCTTC. Its translation is CASSTSQGAGGYTF. The chain uses TRBV6-1 and TRBJ1-2, with TRBD1 identical over 9 bases. Germline CDR1 MNHNS, CDR2 SASEGT. The trim removed 5 bases at V and 8 bases at J, leaving 9 bases unmatched. The CDR3 has 14 residues.

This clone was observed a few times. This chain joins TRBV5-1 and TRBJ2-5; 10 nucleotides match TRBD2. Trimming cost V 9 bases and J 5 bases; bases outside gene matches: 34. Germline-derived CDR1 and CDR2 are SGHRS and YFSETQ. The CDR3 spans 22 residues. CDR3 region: CAIPPPSSPLHFSGRARETQYF. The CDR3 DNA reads TGCGCCATCCCTCCTCCGTCCTCCCCCCTCCATTTCAGCGGGAGGGCCCGGGAGACCCAGTACTTC. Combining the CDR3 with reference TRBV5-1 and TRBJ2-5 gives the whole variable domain KAGVTQTPRYLIKTRGQQVTLSCSPISGHRSVSWYQQTPGQGLQFLFEYFSETQRNKGNFPGRFSGRQFSNSRSEMNVSTLELGDSALYLCAIPPPSSPLHFSGRARETQYFGPGTRLLVL.

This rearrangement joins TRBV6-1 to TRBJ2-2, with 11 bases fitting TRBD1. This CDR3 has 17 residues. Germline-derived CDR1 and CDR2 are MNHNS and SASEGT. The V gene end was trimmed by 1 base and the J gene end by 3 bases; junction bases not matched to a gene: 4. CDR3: CASSEGTGGVYTGELFF. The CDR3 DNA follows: TGTGCCAGCAGTGAAGGGACAGGGGGCGTATACACCGGGGAGCTGTTTTTT.

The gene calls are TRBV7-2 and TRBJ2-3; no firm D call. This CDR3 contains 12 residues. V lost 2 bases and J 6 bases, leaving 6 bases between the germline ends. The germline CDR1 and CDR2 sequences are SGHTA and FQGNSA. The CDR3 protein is CASSLYRDTQYF. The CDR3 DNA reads TGTGCCAGCAGCTTATATCGGGATACGCAGTATTTT.

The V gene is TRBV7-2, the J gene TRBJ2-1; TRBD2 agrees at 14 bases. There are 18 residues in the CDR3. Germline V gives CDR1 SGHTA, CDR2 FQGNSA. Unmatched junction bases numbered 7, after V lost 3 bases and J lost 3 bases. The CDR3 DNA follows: TGTGCCAGCAGCTTTGGGACTAGCGGGAGAGGGTTCTACAATGAGCAGTTCTTC. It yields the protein CASSFGTSGRGFYNEQFF.

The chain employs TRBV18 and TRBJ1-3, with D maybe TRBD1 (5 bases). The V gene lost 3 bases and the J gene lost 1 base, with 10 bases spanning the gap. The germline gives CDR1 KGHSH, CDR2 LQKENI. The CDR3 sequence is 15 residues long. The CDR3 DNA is TGTGCCAGCTCACCCGGGACTCGGTCTGGAAACACCATATATTTT. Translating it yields CASSPGTRSGNTIYF.

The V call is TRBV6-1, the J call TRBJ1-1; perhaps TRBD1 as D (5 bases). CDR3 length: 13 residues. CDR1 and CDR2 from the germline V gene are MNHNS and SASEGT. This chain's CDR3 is CASGQGENTEAFF. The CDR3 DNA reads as TGTGCTTCGGGTCAGGGCGAGAACACTGAAGCTTTCTTT.

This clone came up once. CDR3 residues: CASRSGQGWTEAFF. CDR3 bases: TGTGCCAGTAGAAGCGGACAGGGTTGGACTGAAGCTTTCTTT. The gene calls are TRBV19 and TRBJ1-1; TRBD1 matches 8 bases. Trimming took 6 bases from V and 5 from J; bases not matched to a gene: 8. This CDR3 spans 14 amino acids. Germline CDR1 and CDR2: LNHDA and SQIVND (reference sequence).

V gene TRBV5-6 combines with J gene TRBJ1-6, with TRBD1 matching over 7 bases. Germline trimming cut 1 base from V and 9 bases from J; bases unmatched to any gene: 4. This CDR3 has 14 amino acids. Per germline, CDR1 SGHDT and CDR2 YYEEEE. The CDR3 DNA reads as TGTGCCAGCAGCTTGTCCAACAGGGGTTCACCCCTCCACTTT. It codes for CASSLSNRGSPLHF.

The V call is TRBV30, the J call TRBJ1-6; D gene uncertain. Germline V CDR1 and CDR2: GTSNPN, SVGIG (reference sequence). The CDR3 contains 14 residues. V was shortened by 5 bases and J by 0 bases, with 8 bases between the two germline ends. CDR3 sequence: CAWGRVSYNSPLHF. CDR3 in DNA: TGTGCCTGGGGTCGCGTCTCCTATAATTCACCCCTCCACTTT. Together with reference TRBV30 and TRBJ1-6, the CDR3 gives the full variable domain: SQTIHQWPATLVQPVGSPLSLECTVEGTSNPNLYWYRQAAGRGLQLLFYSVGIGQISSEVPQNLSASRPQDRQFILSSKKLLLSDSGFYLCAWGRVSYNSPLHFGNGTRLTVT.

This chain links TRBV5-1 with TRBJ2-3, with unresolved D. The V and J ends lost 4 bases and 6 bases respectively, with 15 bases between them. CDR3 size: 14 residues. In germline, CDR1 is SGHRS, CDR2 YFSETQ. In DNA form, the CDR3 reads TGCGCCAGCAGCCCGAGGATGGGTCGTGATACGCAGTATTTT. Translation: CASSPRMGRDTQYF.

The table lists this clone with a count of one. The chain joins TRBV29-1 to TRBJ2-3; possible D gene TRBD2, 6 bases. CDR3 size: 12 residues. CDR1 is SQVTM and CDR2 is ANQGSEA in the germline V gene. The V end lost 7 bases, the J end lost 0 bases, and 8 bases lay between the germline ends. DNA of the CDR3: TGCAGCGGGGAGGTCAGCACAGATACGCAGTATTTT. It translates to CSGEVSTDTQYF.

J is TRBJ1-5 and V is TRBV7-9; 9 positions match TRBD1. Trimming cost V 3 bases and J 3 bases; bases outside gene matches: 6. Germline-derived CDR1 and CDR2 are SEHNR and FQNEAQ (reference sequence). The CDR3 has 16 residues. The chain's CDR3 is CASSLAGTGNNQPQHF. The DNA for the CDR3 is TGTGCCAGCAGCTTGGCAGGGACAGGGAACAATCAGCCCCAGCATTTT.

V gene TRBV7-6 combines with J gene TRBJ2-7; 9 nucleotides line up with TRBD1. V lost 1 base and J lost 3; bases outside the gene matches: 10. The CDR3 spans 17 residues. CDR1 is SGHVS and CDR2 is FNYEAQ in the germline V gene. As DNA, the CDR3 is TGTGCCAGCAGCTTAGGAGGCCCCCGACAGGGGGTCTACGAGCAGTACTTC. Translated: CASSLGGPRQGVYEQYF.

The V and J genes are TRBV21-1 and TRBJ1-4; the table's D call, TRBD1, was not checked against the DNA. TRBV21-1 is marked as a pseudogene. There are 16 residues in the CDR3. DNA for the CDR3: TGTGCCAGCAGCAACCTTCGACAGCCCGACTTAGAAAAACTGTTTTTT. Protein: CASSNLRQPDLEKLFF.

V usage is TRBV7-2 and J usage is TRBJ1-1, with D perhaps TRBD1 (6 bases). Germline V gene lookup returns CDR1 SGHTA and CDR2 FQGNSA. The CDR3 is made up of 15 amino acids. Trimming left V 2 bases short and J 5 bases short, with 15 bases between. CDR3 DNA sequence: TGTGCCAGCAGCTTACGGCCAGGGGATGGGACTGAAGCTTTCTTT. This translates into CASSLRPGDGTEAFF.

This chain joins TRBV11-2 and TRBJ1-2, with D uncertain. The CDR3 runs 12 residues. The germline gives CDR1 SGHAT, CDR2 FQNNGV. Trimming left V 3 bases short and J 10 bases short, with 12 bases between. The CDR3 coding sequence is TGTGCCAGCAGCTTTCGACACCCGTACTACACCTTC. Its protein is CASSFRHPYYTF.

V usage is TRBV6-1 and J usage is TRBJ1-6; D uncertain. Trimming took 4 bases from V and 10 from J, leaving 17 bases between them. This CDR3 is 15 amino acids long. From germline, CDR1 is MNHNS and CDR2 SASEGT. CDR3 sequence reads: CASSVSSEGLSPLHF. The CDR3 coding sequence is TGTGCCAGCAGTGTGAGCTCTGAAGGACTCTCACCCCTCCACTTT.

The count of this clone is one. CDR3 sequence reads: CAWSGLFNQPQHF. The CDR3 DNA follows: TGTGCCTGGAGCGGACTATTCAATCAGCCCCAGCATTTT. This rearrangement joins TRBV30 to TRBJ1-5; D gene unclear. The CDR3 spans 13 residues. Germline CDR1 GTSNPN, CDR2 SVGIG (reference sequence). Trimming stripped 3 bases from V and 3 bases from J, with 9 bases between. The full variable domain, with the rest looked up from reference TRBV30 and TRBJ1-5, is SQTIHQWPATLVQPVGSPLSLECTVEGTSNPNLYWYRQAAGRGLQLLFYSVGIGQISSEVPQNLSASRPQDRQFILSSKKLLLSDSGFYLCAWSGLFNQPQHFGDGTRLSIL.

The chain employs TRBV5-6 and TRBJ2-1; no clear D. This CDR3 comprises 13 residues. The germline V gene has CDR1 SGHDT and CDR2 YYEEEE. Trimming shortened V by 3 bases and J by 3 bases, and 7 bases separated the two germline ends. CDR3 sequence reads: CASSSDFYNEQFF. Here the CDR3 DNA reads TGTGCCAGCAGCTCAGACTTCTACAATGAGCAGTTCTTC.

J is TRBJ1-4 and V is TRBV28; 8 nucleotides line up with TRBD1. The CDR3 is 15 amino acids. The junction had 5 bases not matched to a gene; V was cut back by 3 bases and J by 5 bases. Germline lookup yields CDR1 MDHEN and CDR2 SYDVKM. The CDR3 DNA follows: TGTGCCAGCAGTTTCAACAGGGGGAGGAATGAAAAACTGTTTTTT. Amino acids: CASSFNRGRNEKLFF.

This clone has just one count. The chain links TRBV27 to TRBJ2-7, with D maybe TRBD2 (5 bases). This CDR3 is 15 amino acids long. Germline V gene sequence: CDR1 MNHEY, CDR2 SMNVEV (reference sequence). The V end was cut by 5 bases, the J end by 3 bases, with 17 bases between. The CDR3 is CASSRGGPSIYEQYF. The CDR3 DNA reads TGTGCCAGCAGTAGAGGCGGGCCATCCATCTACGAGCAGTACTTC.

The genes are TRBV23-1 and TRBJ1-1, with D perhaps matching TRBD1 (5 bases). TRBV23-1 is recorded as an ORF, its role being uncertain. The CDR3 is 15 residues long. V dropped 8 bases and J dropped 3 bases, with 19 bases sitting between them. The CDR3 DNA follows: TGCGCCAGCGATCGTTATGGGGGAGGGCACACTGAAGCTTTCTTT. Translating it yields CASDRYGGGHTEAFF.

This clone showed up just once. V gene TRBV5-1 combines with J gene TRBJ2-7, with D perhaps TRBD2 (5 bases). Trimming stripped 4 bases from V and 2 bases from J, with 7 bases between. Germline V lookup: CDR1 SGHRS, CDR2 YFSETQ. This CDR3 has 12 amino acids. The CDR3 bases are TGCGCCAGCAGCGAGGGTCCCTACGAGCAGTACTTC. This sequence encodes CASSEGPYEQYF.

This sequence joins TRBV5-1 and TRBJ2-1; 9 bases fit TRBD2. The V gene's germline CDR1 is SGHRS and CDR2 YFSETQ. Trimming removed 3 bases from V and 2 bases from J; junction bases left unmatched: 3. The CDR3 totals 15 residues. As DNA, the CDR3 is TGCGCCAGCAGCTCGAGGACTAGCGCCTACAATGAGCAGTTCTTC. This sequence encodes CASSSRTSAYNEQFF.

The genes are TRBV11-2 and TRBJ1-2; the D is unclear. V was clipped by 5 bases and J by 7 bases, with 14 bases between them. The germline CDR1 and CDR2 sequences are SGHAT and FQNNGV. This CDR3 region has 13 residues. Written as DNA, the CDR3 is TGTGCCAGCAGCCTGAGGGCATTTAGTGGCTACACCTTC. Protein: CASSLRAFSGYTF.

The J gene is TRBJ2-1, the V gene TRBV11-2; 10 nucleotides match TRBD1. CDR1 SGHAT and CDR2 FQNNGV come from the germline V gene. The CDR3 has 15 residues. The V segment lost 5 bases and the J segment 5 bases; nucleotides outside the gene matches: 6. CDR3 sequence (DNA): TGTGCCAGCAGCCCGCGGACAGGGGGGAACAATGAGCAGTTCTTC. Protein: CASSPRTGGNNEQFF. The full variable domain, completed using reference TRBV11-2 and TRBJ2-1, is EAGVAQSPRYKIIEKRQSVAFWCNPISGHATLYWYQQILGQGPKLLIQFQNNGVVDDSQLPKDRFSAERLKGVDSTLKIQPAKLEDSAVYLCASSPRTGGNNEQFFGPGTRLTVL.

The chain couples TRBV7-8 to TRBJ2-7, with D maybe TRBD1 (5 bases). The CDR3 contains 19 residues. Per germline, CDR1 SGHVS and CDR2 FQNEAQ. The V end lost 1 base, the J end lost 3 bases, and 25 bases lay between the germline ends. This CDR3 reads CASSLVGLGSRAEDYEQYF. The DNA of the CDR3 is TGTGCCAGCAGCTTAGTGGGGCTCGGATCTCGGGCGGAAGACTACGAGCAGTACTTC.

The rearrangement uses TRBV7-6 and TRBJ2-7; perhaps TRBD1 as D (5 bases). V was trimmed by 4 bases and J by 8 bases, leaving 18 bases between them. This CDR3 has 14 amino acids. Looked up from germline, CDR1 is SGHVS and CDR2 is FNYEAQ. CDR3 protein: CASSSQNQGEKQYF. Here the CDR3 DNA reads TGTGCCAGCAGCTCTCAAAATCAGGGTGAGAAGCAGTACTTC.